The 15 T cell receptor beta chains below come from one sample, sequenced in a study of monozygotic twins with cystic fibrosis. Here immunoSEQ multiplex PCR was the method, and the copy in TCRdb shows in-frame clones only, minus some. The sample consists of some 9,600 clones, around 93% of them appearing once. Specimen: blood. All receptors derive from a boy aged 2-15 years with cystic fibrosis.

The rearrangement uses TRBV7-8 and TRBJ2-3; D not resolved. This CDR3 region has 12 residues. Trimming took off 0 bases at V and 7 bases at J, with 5 bases between the two ends. Germline V lookup: CDR1 SGHVS, CDR2 FQNEAQ. Here the CDR3 reads CASSLAQYTQYF. As DNA, the CDR3 is TGTGCCAGCAGCTTAGCCCAATATACGCAGTATTTT.

J is TRBJ2-1 and V is TRBV7-9, with no clear D. Germline assignment: CDR1 SEHNR and CDR2 FQNEAQ (reference sequence). Trimming cost V 3 bases and J 0 bases, with 12 bases left between them. CDR3 length: 16 residues. DNA of the CDR3: TGTGCCAGCAGCTTCCTGGAAGGCCGCTCCTACAATGAGCAGTTCTTC. Protein: CASSFLEGRSYNEQFF. The full variable domain, in which reference TRBV7-9 and TRBJ2-1 provide the parts outside the CDR3, is DTGVSQNPRHKITKRGQNVTFRCDPISEHNRLYWYRQTLGQGPEFLTYFQNEAQLEKSRLLSDRFSAERPKGSFSTLEIQRTEQGDSAMYLCASSFLEGRSYNEQFFGPGTRLTVL.

The chain links TRBV2 to TRBJ1-2, with no clear D. This CDR3 comprises 14 residues. Germline CDR1 SNHLY, CDR2 FYNNEI. Trimming stripped 8 bases from V and 8 bases from J, with 21 bases between. Here the CDR3 DNA reads TGTGCCAGCCAGATAGAATCCGAGTCGGCGGGCTACACCTTC. This codes for CASQIESESAGYTF.

The CDR3 spells CASSPGTSGVIESSYEQYF. CDR3 sequence (DNA): TGCGCCAGCAGCCCTGGGACTAGCGGGGTGATCGAAAGCTCCTACGAGCAGTACTTC. V gene TRBV5-1 combines with J gene TRBJ2-7; the match to TRBD2 covers 13 bases. Germline values: CDR1 SGHRS, CDR2 YFSETQ. The ends lost 4 bases at V and 0 bases at J; junction bases unmatched: 13. The CDR3 is 19 amino acids.

This chain uses TRBV19 with TRBJ1-2; 7 bases map to TRBD1. Losses at the gene ends were 5 bases for V and 1 base for J; bases not matched to a gene: 13. This CDR3 contains 17 residues. Germline values: CDR1 LNHDA, CDR2 SQIVND (reference sequence). As DNA, the CDR3 is TGTGCCAGTAGTCCGGCTGGGGGGCCAGGGGGTAACTATGGCTACACCTTC. This codes for CASSPAGGPGGNYGYTF.

The rearrangement joins TRBV10-3 to TRBJ1-1; maybe TRBD1 (6 bases). The CDR3 totals 12 residues. V was cut by 10 bases and J by 0 bases, with 9 bases left in between. CDR1 is ENHRY, CDR2 SYGVKD, per germline. The CDR3 sequence: CATTGLNTEAFF. DNA of the CDR3: TGTGCCACCACAGGGTTGAACACTGAAGCTTTCTTT.

This clone showed up just once. The chain carries TRBV5-1 and TRBJ2-6; D perhaps matches TRBD1 (5 bases). The CDR3 covers 16 residues. V lost 0 bases and J lost 0, with 7 bases in between. Germline V gene lookup returns CDR1 SGHRS and CDR2 YFSETQ. This chain's CDR3 is CASSLEGDSGANVLTF. CDR3 bases: TGCGCCAGCAGCTTGGAAGGGGACTCTGGGGCCAACGTCCTGACTTTC.

The chain carries TRBV5-4 and TRBJ2-7, with unresolved D. The CDR3 is made up of 9 amino acids. Germline V lookup: CDR1 SGHNT, CDR2 YYREEE (reference sequence). Deletions cut 4 bases from V and 7 bases from J, with 3 bases between. The chain's CDR3 is CASSREQYV. The CDR3 DNA is TGTGCCAGCAGCCGAGAGCAGTACGTC.

The chain employs TRBV5-1 and TRBJ2-7; 9 positions agree with TRBD1. V trimming: 4 bases; J trimming: 0 bases; junction bases outside the gene matches: 5. CDR3 length: 15 residues. In germline, CDR1 is SGHRS, CDR2 YFSETQ. CDR3 in DNA: TGCGCCAGCAGCGAAGTGACAGGGGGCTCCTACGAGCAGTACTTC. This encodes CASSEVTGGSYEQYF.

J is TRBJ2-5 and V is TRBV6-5; D is undetermined. The CDR3 has 13 amino acids. Trimming left V 3 bases short and J 5 bases short, with 10 bases between. Germline lookup yields CDR1 MNHEY and CDR2 SVGAGI. The DNA of the CDR3 is TGTGCCAGCAGTTATAGGGTAGCCGAGACCCAGTACTTC. Translating gives CASSYRVAETQYF.

This chain joins TRBV5-1 and TRBJ2-5; TRBD1 or TRBD2 may be the D gene (5 bases each). Trimming cost V 4 bases and J 1 base, with 14 bases left between them. CDR3 size: 15 residues. CDR1 SGHRS and CDR2 YFSETQ come from the germline V gene. The CDR3 coding sequence is TGCGCCAGCAGCACCTCAGGGAGCGGCCAAGAGACCCAGTACTTC. This codes for CASSTSGSGQETQYF.

V and J are TRBV6-5 and TRBJ2-5; 9 bases fit TRBD1. The germline CDR1 and CDR2 sequences are MNHEY and SVGAGI. The CDR3 consists of 15 residues. Trimming removed 6 bases from V and 1 base from J; junction bases left unmatched: 6. The DNA of the CDR3 is TGTGCCAGCAGAAGGGCGGGACAGGGCCAAGAGACCCAGTACTTC. This gives the protein CASRRAGQGQETQYF.

The V call is TRBV7-1, the J call TRBJ2-7; D tentatively fits TRBD1 or TRBD2 (6 bases each). TRBV7-1 is classed as an ORF, of uncertain function. The CDR3 consists of 14 residues. V gave up 4 bases and J gave up 1 base, with 11 bases separating them. CDR3: CASSLRGGSYEQYV. The DNA for the CDR3 is TGTGCCAGCAGCTTACGAGGGGGGTCCTACGAGCAGTACGTC.

This clone was counted once. This chain connects TRBV6-9 to TRBJ1-2; D not certain. In germline, CDR1 is MNHGY, CDR2 SVAAGI. With 5 bases removed from V and 4 bases from J, the gap between germline ends came to 35 bases. This CDR3 is 21 amino acids long. CDR3 sequence (DNA): TGTGCCAGCAGTGGATCGACGAGAGCAGCGCGACTGGACGGAAAGACCTATGGCTACACCTTC. It yields the protein CASSGSTRAARLDGKTYGYTF.

This clone has just a few counts. The chain joins TRBV5-4 to TRBJ1-6, with D possibly being TRBD1 (5 bases). This CDR3 region has 15 residues. V shed 3 bases and J shed 9 bases, with 16 bases lying between them. Germline CDR1 SGHNT, CDR2 YYREEE (reference sequence). The CDR3 loop is CASSSPGSSGSPLHF. DNA of the CDR3: TGTGCCAGCAGCTCCCCAGGGAGTTCGGGTTCACCCCTCCACTTT. Based on the CDR3 plus reference TRBV5-4 and TRBJ1-6, the full variable domain is ETGVTQSPTHLIKTRGQQVTLRCSSQSGHNTVSWYQQALGQGPQFIFQYYREEENGRGNFPPRFSGLQFPNYSSELNVNALELDDSALYLCASSSPGSSGSPLHFGNGTRLTVT.